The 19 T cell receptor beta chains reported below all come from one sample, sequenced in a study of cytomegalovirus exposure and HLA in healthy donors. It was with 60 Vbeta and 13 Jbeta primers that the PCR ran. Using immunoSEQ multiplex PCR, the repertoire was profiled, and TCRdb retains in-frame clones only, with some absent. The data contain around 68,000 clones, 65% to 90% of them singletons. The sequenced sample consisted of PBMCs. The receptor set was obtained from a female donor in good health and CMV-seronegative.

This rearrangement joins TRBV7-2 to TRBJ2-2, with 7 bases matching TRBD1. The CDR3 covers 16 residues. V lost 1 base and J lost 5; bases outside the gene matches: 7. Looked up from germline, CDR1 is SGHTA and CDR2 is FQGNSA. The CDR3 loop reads CASSLDPGGWTGELFF. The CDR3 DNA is TGTGCCAGCAGCTTAGATCCAGGGGGTTGGACCGGGGAGCTGTTTTTT.

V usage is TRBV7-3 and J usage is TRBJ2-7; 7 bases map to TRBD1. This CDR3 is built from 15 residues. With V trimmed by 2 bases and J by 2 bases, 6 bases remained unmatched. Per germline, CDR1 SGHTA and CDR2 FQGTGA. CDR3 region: CASSLGPQGAYEQYF. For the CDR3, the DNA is TGTGCCAGCAGCTTAGGGCCCCAGGGGGCCTACGAGCAGTACTTC.

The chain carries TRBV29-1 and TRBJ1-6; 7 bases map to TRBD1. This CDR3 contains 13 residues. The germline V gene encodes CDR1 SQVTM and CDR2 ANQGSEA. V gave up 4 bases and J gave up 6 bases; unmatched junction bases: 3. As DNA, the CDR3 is TGCAGCGTTGCGGCAGGGGGTAATTCACCCCTCCACTTT. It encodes CSVAAGGNSPLHF. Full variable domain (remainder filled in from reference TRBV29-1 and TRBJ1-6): SAVISQKPSRDICQRGTSLTIQCQVDSQVTMMFWYRQQPGQSLTLIATANQGSEATYESGFVIDKFPISRPNLTFSTLTVSNMSPEDSSIYLCSVAAGGNSPLHFGNGTRLTVT.

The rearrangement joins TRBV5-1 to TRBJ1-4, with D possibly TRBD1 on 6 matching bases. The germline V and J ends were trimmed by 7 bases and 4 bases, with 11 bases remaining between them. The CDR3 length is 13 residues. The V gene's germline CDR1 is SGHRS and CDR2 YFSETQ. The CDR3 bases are TGCGCCAGCTCGGGGGGCCGTAATGAAAAACTGTTTTTT. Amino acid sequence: CASSGGRNEKLFF.

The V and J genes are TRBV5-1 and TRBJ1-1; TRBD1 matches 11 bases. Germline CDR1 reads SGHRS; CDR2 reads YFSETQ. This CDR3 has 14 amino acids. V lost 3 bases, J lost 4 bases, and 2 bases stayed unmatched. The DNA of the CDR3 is TGCGCCAGCAGCTGGGGGACAGGGGGCACTGAAGCTTTCTTT. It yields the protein CASSWGTGGTEAFF.

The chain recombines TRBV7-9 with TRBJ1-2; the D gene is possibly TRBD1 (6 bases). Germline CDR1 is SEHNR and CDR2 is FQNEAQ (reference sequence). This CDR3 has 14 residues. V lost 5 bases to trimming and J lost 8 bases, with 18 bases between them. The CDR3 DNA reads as TGTGCCAGCAGCCCACAGGGTTTAGGCGAGGGCTACACCTTC. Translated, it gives CASSPQGLGEGYTF.

The CDR3 reads CSVGAERLARNEQFF. The CDR3 DNA follows: TGCAGCGTTGGCGCGGAACGGCTAGCGCGTAATGAGCAGTTCTTC. The chain couples TRBV29-1 to TRBJ2-1; D is perhaps TRBD2 (6 bases). The ends were cut back, 4 bases at V and 7 bases at J, with 20 bases in the middle. CDR3 size: 15 residues. Germline V CDR1 and CDR2: SQVTM, ANQGSEA.

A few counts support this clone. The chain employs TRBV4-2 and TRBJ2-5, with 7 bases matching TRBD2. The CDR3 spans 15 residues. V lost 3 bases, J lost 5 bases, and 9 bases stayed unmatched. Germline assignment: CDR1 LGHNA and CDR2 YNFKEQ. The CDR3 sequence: CASSHGLDSSETQYF. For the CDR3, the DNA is TGTGCCAGCAGCCATGGACTAGATTCATCGGAGACCCAGTACTTC.

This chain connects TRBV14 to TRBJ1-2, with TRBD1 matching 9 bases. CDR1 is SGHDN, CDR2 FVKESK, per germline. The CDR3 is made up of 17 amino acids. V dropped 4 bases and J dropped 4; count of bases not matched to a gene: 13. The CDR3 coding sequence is TGTGCCAGCAGCCCGAGGGGACAGGGCCTGACAGGCTATGGCTACACCTTC. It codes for CASSPRGQGLTGYGYTF.

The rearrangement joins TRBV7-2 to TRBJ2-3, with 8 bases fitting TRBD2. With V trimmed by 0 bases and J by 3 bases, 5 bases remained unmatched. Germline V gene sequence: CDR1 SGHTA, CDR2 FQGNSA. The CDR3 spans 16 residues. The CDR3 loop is CASSLAGTRGTDTQYF. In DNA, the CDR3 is TGTGCCAGCAGCTTAGCCGGGACTAGAGGGACAGATACGCAGTATTTT.

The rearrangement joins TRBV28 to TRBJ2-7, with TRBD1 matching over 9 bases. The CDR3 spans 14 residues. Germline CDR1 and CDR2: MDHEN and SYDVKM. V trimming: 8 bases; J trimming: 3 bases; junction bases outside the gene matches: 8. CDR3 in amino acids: CASGENRGLYEQYF. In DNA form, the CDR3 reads TGTGCCAGCGGTGAAAACAGGGGGCTCTACGAGCAGTACTTC.

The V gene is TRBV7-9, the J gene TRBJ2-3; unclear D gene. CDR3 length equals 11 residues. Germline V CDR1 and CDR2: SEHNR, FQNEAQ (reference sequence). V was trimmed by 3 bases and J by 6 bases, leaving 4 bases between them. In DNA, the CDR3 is TGTGCCAGCAGCTTCCCGGATACGCAGTATTTT. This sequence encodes CASSFPDTQYF.

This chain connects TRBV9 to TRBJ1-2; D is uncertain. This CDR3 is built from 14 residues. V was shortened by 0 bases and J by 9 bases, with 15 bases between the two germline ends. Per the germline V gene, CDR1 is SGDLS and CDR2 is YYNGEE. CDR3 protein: CASSVELVEPRYTF. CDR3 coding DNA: TGTGCCAGCAGCGTAGAACTTGTTGAACCCCGCTACACCTTC.

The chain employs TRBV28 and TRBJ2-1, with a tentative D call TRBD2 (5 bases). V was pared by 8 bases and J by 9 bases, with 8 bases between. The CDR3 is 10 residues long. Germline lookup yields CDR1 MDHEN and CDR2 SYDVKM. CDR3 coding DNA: TGTGCCAGCGGTCGGGGTGAGCAGTTCTTC. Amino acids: CASGRGEQFF.

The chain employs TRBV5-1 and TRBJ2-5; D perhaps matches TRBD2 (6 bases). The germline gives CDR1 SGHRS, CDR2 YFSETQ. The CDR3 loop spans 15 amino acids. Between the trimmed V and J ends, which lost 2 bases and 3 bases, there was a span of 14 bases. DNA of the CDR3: TGCGCCAGCAGCTTATTGACGGGAGTCGAAGAGACCCAGTACTTC. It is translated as CASSLLTGVEETQYF.

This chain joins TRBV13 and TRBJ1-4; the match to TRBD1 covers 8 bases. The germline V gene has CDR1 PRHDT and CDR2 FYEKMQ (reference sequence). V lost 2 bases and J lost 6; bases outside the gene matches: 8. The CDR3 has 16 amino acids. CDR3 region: CASSLPGQGRDEKLFF. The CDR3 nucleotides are TGTGCCAGCAGCTTACCCGGACAGGGTAGGGATGAAAAACTGTTTTTT.

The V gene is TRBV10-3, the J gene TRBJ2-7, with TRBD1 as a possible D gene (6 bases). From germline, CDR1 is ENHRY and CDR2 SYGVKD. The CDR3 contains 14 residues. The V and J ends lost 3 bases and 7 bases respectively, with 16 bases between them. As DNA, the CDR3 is TGTGCCATCAGTGAAGGTCGGGACATTGGGGAGCAGTACTTC. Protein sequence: CAISEGRDIGEQYF.

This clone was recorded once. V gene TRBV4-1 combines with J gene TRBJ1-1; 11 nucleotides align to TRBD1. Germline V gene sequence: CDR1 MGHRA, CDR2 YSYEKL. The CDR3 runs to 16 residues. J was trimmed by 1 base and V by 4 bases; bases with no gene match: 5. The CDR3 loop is CASSPGDRGSNTEAFF. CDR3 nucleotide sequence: TGCGCCAGCAGCCCGGGGGACAGGGGGTCGAACACTGAAGCTTTCTTT.

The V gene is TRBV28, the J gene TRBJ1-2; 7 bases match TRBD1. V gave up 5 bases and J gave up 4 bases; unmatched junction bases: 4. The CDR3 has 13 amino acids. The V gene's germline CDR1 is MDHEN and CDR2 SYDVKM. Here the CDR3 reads CASSAGTVYGYTF. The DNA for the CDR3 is TGTGCCAGCAGTGCCGGGACAGTCTATGGCTACACCTTC.